The next 2 T cell receptor beta chains were all read from a single sample in a study of PD-L1 blockade in urothelial cancer. Measured with immunoSEQ multiplex PCR; TCRdb has only the in-frame clones, and not every one. The sample holds approximately 51,000 clones, around 85% seen once. Here the sequenced sample was PBMCs, taken around atezolizumab (anti-PD-L1) treatment. These receptors all stem from a man in his sixties with urothelial cancer.

The chain has TRBV18 and TRBJ2-7; weak D call: TRBD1 (5 bases). The CDR3 sequence is 14 residues long. Trimming removed 6 bases from V and 4 bases from J, with 16 bases in between. Per the germline V gene, CDR1 is KGHSH and CDR2 is LQKENI. The CDR3 nucleotides are TGTGCCAGCTCGTCGACAGTGGGGAATTACGAGCAGTACTTC. It yields the protein CASSSTVGNYEQYF. Looking up the rest from reference TRBV18 and TRBJ2-7 gives the full variable domain: NAGVMQNPRHLVRRRGQEARLRCSPMKGHSHVYWYRQLPEEGLKFMVYLQKENIIDESGMPKERFSAEFPKEGPSILRIQQVVRGDSAAYFCASSSTVGNYEQYFGPGTRLTVT.

V usage is TRBV7-3 and J usage is TRBJ2-7; possible D gene TRBD1, 5 bases. From germline, CDR1 is SGHTA and CDR2 FQGTGA. The CDR3 has 14 residues. The V gene lost 1 base and the J gene lost 0 bases, with 7 bases spanning the gap. CDR3 in DNA: TGTGCCAGCAGCTTAATGGGGCACTCCTACGAGCAGTACTTC. Residues: CASSLMGHSYEQYF.